This T cell receptor beta chain was sequenced in a study of cytomegalovirus exposure and HLA in healthy donors. Study-wide context: The Caucasian-associated ancestry cluster held 80% to 90% of a few hundred genotyped donors.

Study findings and constraints: A later analysis linked a missense variant in DCLRE1C to the trimming of TCR beta V and J genes.

Vbeta (60) and Jbeta (13) primers were used in the PCR. In the original processing: Unique TCR beta chains totaled roughly 81 million in a later count, with around 12 million of them shared. Profiling relied on immunoSEQ multiplex PCR, and the TCRdb table lists in-frame clones only, not all of them. That table gives V, J and clone size, and the DNA gave D and trimming. This table holds about 140,000 clones, roughly 72% found once. With respect to this clone: The antigen is not known.

This CDR3 contains 15 residues. J lost 2 bases, V lost 4 bases, and 7 bases had no gene match. The germline gives CDR1 GTSNPN, CDR2 SVGIG (reference sequence). The V and J genes are TRBV30 and TRBJ1-5; 8 nucleotides line up with TRBD1. Material: PBMCs. The clonotype comes from a man between 40 and 49 years old in good health and CMV-seronegative. CDR3 in DNA: TGTGCCTGGACCCCCGGACAGGGTGGCAATCAGCCCCAGCATTTT. Its translation is CAWTPGQGGNQPQHF. Based on the CDR3 plus reference TRBV30 and TRBJ1-5, the full variable domain is SQTIHQWPATLVQPVGSPLSLECTVEGTSNPNLYWYRQAAGRGLQLLFYSVGIGQISSEVPQNLSASRPQDRQFILSSKKLLLSDSGFYLCAWTPGQGGNQPQHFGDGTRLSIL.